Listed below are T cell receptor beta chains from one sample, sequenced in a study of T cells in Graves' hyperthyroidism and ophthalmopathy. TCRdb reprocessed the multiplex PCR reads with MiXCR, giving one entry per CDR3 protein. The repertoire has fewer than 650,000 distinct CDR3 sequences, 14% of them found once; the top ten carry 7.1%. Material for sequencing was blood. The source of these receptors is a woman aged 18 to 35 with Graves' ophthalmopathy. CDR3s include the opening cysteine and the closing phenylalanine or tryptophan. The order of the fields is CDR3 length, V gene, clone size, J gene, D gene, CDR3 protein, CDR3 DNA. D genes are given only for firm matches. Part of the rows lack a size; the others show once, few, many or a class for expanded clones.

15,TRBV7-9,NA,TRBJ2-5,NA,CASSFRQGLFETQYF,TGTGCCAGCAGCTTTCGACAGGGACTCTTTGAGACCCAGTACTTC
16,TRBV5-6,NA,TRBJ1-1,NA,CASSFLPTWMNTEAFF,TGTGCCAGCAGCTTTCTCCCGACATGGATGAACACTGAAGCTTTCTTT
16,TRBV25-1,NA,TRBJ2-1,TRBD2,CASSESGGLAGAEQFF,TGTGCCAGCAGTGAATCCGGGGGACTAGCGGGAGCTGAGCAGTTCTTC
11,TRBV27,NA,TRBJ2-5,NA,CASSYQRTQYF,TGTGCCAGCAGTTACCAGCGGACCCAGTACTTC
16,TRBV12-3/TRBV12-4,NA,TRBJ2-2,NA,CASSRSGTLRSGELFF,TGTGCCAGCAGCCGGTCCGGGACACTAAGATCCGGGGAGCTGTTTTTT
16,TRBV6-2/TRBV6-3,NA,TRBJ2-5,NA,CASSYSSGAYQETQYF,TGTGCCAGCAGTTACTCTTCGGGAGCCTACCAAGAGACCCAGTACTTC
15,TRBV5-1,many,TRBJ2-7,TRBD1,CASSLEGTGSGEQYF,TGCGCCAGCAGCTTGGAGGGGACAGGGTCCGGCGAGCAGTACTTC
11,TRBV3-1,many,TRBJ2-7,NA,CASSDHYEQYF,TGTGCCAGCAGCGACCACTACGAGCAGTACTTC
15,TRBV7-9,many,TRBJ2-3,NA,CASSLWGEFTDTQYF,TGTGCCAGCAGCTTATGGGGAGAATTCACAGATACGCAGTATTTT
15,TRBV6-5,NA,TRBJ2-1,NA,CASSFDNPSYNEQFF,TGTGCCAGCAGTTTTGACAATCCCTCCTACAATGAGCAGTTCTTC
14,TRBV10-3,NA,TRBJ2-2,TRBD1,CAISGQVNTGELFF,TGTGCCATCAGCGGACAGGTTAACACCGGGGAGCTGTTTTTT
15,TRBV19,few,TRBJ2-3,TRBD2,CASGGLAENTDTQYF,TGTGCCAGTGGCGGACTAGCGGAGAACACAGATACGCAGTATTTT
13,TRBV29-1,few,TRBJ1-6,NA,CSVEDPENSPLHF,TGCAGCGTTGAAGACCCGGAAAATTCACCCCTCCACTTT
15,TRBV20-1,many,TRBJ2-5,TRBD2,CSAWTSGGAWETQYF,TGCAGTGCCTGGACTAGCGGGGGGGCATGGGAGACCCAGTACTTC
17,TRBV12-3/TRBV12-4,few,TRBJ2-1,TRBD2,CASSSSPGLAVNNEQFF,TGTGCCAGCAGTTCCTCACCGGGACTAGCGGTAAACAATGAGCAGTTCTTC
18,TRBV4-1,NA,TRBJ2-1,NA,CASSQETASLSSYNEQFF,TGCGCCAGCAGCCAAGAAACGGCTAGCCTCAGCTCCTACAATGAGCAGTTCTTC
14,TRBV5-6,few,TRBJ2-2,TRBD1,CASSWDRAPGELFF,TGTGCCAGCAGTTGGGACAGGGCCCCCGGGGAGCTGTTTTTT
13,TRBV11-3,many,TRBJ2-1,NA,CASTPPIRVPQFF,TGTGCCAGCACCCCCCCGATCCGCGTGCCGCAGTTCTTC
14,TRBV20-1,many,TRBJ2-2,TRBD2,CSARVAGSTGELFF,TGCAGTGCTAGAGTAGCGGGATCGACCGGGGAGCTGTTTTTT
15,TRBV5-8,few,TRBJ2-7,TRBD2,CASSLMGGRAEEQYF,TGTGCCAGCAGCTTGATGGGCGGGAGGGCCGAAGAGCAGTACTTC
14,TRBV11-1,once,TRBJ1-2,NA,CASSLGEMNYGYTF,TGCGCCAGCAGCCTCGGGGAGATGAACTATGGCTACACCTTC
13,TRBV4-1,NA,TRBJ2-1,NA,CASSQDLGLEQFF,TGCGCCAGCAGCCAAGATTTGGGATTAGAGCAGTTCTTC
15,TRBV28,many,TRBJ1-2,TRBD1,CASRLGGGENYGYTF,TGTGCCAGCAGGCTAGGAGGGGGCGAGAACTATGGCTACACCTTC
13,TRBV28,many,TRBJ1-4,NA,CASSAQGGEKLFF,TGTGCCAGCAGTGCTCAGGGTGGTGAAAAACTGTTTTTT
19,TRBV27,NA,TRBJ2-7,TRBD2,CASSPHTSGRAVRFYEQYF,TGTGCCAGCAGTCCGCACACTAGCGGGAGGGCCGTTCGTTTTTACGAGCAGTACTTC
14,TRBV6-1,few,TRBJ1-1,NA,CASSDTWVNTEAFF,TGTGCCAGCAGTGATACGTGGGTTAACACTGAAGCTTTCTTT
12,TRBV15,many,TRBJ1-1,NA,CATSRTGGEAFF,TGTGCCACCAGCAGGACTGGGGGTGAAGCTTTCTTT
12,TRBV10-3,NA,TRBJ1-1,NA,CAISGLNTEAFF,TGTGCCATCAGCGGCCTTAACACTGAAGCTTTCTTT
16,TRBV7-9,many,TRBJ1-2,TRBD1,CASSPARTGGQYGYTF,TGTGCCAGCAGCCCGGCCCGGACAGGGGGCCAATATGGCTACACCTTC
13,TRBV20-1,few,TRBJ2-2,NA,CSARGAVTGELFF,TGCAGTGCTAGAGGGGCCGTAACCGGGGAGCTGTTTTTT
16,TRBV12-3/TRBV12-4,many,TRBJ2-1,NA,CASSSPRGGDYNEQFF,TGTGCCAGCAGTTCGCCGAGGGGGGGGGATTACAATGAGCAGTTCTTC
14,TRBV5-5,NA,TRBJ2-7,NA,CASSRPDSPREQYF,TGTGCCAGCTCACGGCCGGACAGCCCTCGAGAGCAGTACTTC
13,TRBV5-5,NA,TRBJ1-1,NA,CASSLRGATEAFF,TGTGCCAGCAGCTTGCGGGGGGCTACTGAAGCTTTCTTT
13,TRBV30,many,TRBJ2-1,TRBD1,CAWSVKGAGEQFF,TGTGCCTGGAGTGTAAAGGGGGCTGGTGAGCAGTTCTTC
16,TRBV12-3/TRBV12-4,many,TRBJ2-1,TRBD2,CASSLSSGRPKLEQFF,TGTGCCAGCAGTTTATCCAGCGGGAGGCCCAAACTTGAGCAGTTCTTC
15,TRBV20-1,once,TRBJ2-3,TRBD2,CSGEIAGGRTDTQYF,TGCAGTGGCGAAATAGCGGGAGGCCGCACAGATACGCAGTATTTT
14,TRBV6-1,NA,TRBJ2-5,NA,CASSTYRVQETQYF,TGTGCCAGCAGTACCTACAGGGTACAAGAGACCCAGTACTTC
15,TRBV11-3,NA,TRBJ1-3,NA,CASSLWRGSGNTIYF,TGTGCCAGCAGCTTGTGGCGCGGATCCGGAAACACCATATATTTT
18,TRBV13,many,TRBJ2-3,TRBD2,CASSLGWRQREYEDTQYF,TGTGCCAGCAGCTTAGGTTGGCGCCAGCGGGAGTATGAAGATACGCAGTATTTT
15,TRBV14,NA,TRBJ1-2,NA,CASSPSQGAGYGYTF,TGTGCCAGCAGCCCATCACAGGGCGCGGGCTATGGCTACACCTTC
14,TRBV27,many,TRBJ2-3,TRBD1,CASSGQGRADTQYF,TGTGCCAGCTCGGGACAGGGAAGGGCAGATACGCAGTATTTT
14,TRBV9,many,TRBJ2-7,TRBD2,CASSGSRTSTEQYF,TGTGCCAGCAGCGGGTCCCGGACTAGTACCGAGCAGTACTTC
15,TRBV7-6,few,TRBJ1-4,TRBD1,CASSLGDRLSEKLFF,TGTGCCAGCAGCTTAGGGGACAGGTTAAGTGAAAAACTGTTTTTT